Listed below are T cell receptor delta chains from one sample, sequenced in a study of gamma-delta chains in newborns, infants, children. TCRdb fed the reads to CATT. The profile covers approximately 3,000 delta-chain clones, with 10% appearing a single time and about 11% taken by the ten largest. The source material was blood. The receptor set was obtained from a child who was a newborn, infant or young child, either healthy, febrile or measles-vaccinated (not recorded which). The CDR3 runs from the conserved cysteine through the conserved F or W. D genes are given only for firm matches. Size values are once, few and many counts, or a class for expanded clones, and some rows have none.

clone_size j_call d_call v_call cdr3_nt cdr3_aa
. TRDJ1 TRDD3 TRDV1 TGTGCTCTTGGGCCCAGAGGGGTCTTCCCGTACTGGGGGATTGGGAACACCGATAAACTCATCTTT CALGPRGVFPYWGIGNTDKLIF
large TRDJ2 . TRDV2 TGTGCCTGTGACCCCCTGCCCCAGCCGACAGCACAACTCTTCTTT CACDPLPQPTAQLFF
medium-sized TRDJ3 TRDD3 TRDV2 TGTGCCTGTGACAGTACTGGGGGATATAACTGGGACACCCGACAGATGTTTTTC CACDSTGGYNWDTRQMFF
few TRDJ3 . TRDV2 TGTGCCTGTGACACTATGGGGGTTAGCTCCTGGGACACCCGACAGATGTTTTTC CACDTMGVSSWDTRQMFF
. TRDJ1 TRDD3 TRDV1 TGTGCTCTTGGGATCCTGGTACTGGGGGACACCGATAAACTCATCTTT CALGILVLGDTDKLIF
few TRDJ3 TRDD3 TRDV2 TGTGCCTGTGACACCGTACTGGGGGATACGGGGTCCTGGGACACCCGACAGATGTTTTTC CACDTVLGDTGSWDTRQMFF
medium-sized TRDJ2 TRDD3 TRDV2 TGTGCCTGTGACACCGGGGGATACTTGACAGCACAACTCTTCTTT CACDTGGYLTAQLFF
medium-sized TRDJ2 TRDD3 TRDV1 TGTGCTCTTGGGGAAATAGGACCTTCCCCATCGTACTGGGGGATACCCACTTTGACAGCACAACTCTTCTTT CALGEIGPSPSYWGIPTLTAQLFF
large TRDJ3 . TRDV2 TGTGCCTGTGACCCTGTCTGGGGCTCAGCCTGGGACACCCGACAGATGTTTTTC CACDPVWGSAWDTRQMFF
medium-sized TRDJ1 TRDD3 TRDV1 TGTGCTCTTGGGTACTGGGGGATACGCGCCTACACCGATAAACTCATCTTT CALGYWGIRAYTDKLIF
few TRDJ3 TRDD3 TRDV2 TGTGCCTGTGACACCGGAAGCTGGGGGATACAAACCTGGGACACCCGACAGATGTTTTTC CACDTGSWGIQTWDTRQMFF
medium-sized TRDJ2 . TRDV1 TGTGCTCTTGGGGAACTGCGAGGGTGGGATACACAACTCTTCTTT CALGELRGWDTQLFF
. TRDJ3 . TRDV2 TGTGCCTGTGACACACTGGTGGATACCTGGGACACCCGACAGATGTTTTTC CACDTLVDTWDTRQMFF
large TRDJ1 TRDD3 TRAV29/DV5 TGTGCAGCAAGCCGGGTGGGGATACCCACCGATAAACTCATCTTT CAASRVGIPTDKLIF
medium-sized TRDJ3 . TRDV2 TGTGCCTGTGACAGCTTGCTACCCCGCTCCTGGGACACCCGACAGATGTTTTTC CACDSLLPRSWDTRQMFF
few TRDJ3 TRDD3 TRDV1 TGTGCTCTTGGGGAACGGAACCTACGGGGGATACGAAGCTCCTGGGACACCCGACAAATGTTTTTC CALGERNLRGIRSSWDTRQMFF
. TRDJ3 TRDD3 TRDV2 TGTGCCTGTGACGCTGGGGGATATCTTAGCTCCTGGGACACCCGACAGACGTTTTTC CACDAGGYLSSWDTRQTFF
large TRDJ3 . TRDV2 TGTGCCTGTGACACCGAGCGGATACACAGCTCCTGGGACACCCGACAGATGTTTTTC CACDTERIHSSWDTRQMFF
medium-sized TRDJ1 TRDD3 TRDV2 TGTGCCTGTGACACGTACTGGGGGATACGCCAGCCGTACACCGATAAACTCATCTTT CACDTYWGIRQPYTDKLIF
medium-sized TRDJ1 . TRDV2 TGTGCCTGTGACACGGCATGGAGTCCAACCGATAAACTCATCTTC CACDTAWSPTDKLIF
few TRDJ3 TRDD3 TRDV2 TGCGCCTGTGACACCGTACTGGGGGGCTCCTGGGACACCCGACAGATGTTTTTC CACDTVLGGSWDTRQMFF
large TRDJ2 TRDD3 TRDV1 TGTGCTCTTGGGGACCCCTGGGCTGGGGGATGGGGCCCACAACTCTTCTTT CALGDPWAGGWGPQLFF
medium-sized TRDJ2 . TRDV1 TGTGCTCTTGGGGAACTAAATCCTTTGGGTGCCTCCCAACTCTTCTTT CALGELNPLGASQLFF
medium-sized TRDJ3 TRDD3 TRDV2 TGTGCCTGTGACAGTACTGGGGGATACTGGGACACCCGACAGATGTTTTTC CACDSTGGYWDTRQMFF
few TRDJ1 TRDD3 TRDV2 TGTGCCTGTGACACCGGTACTGGGGGGTACACCGATAAACTCATCTTT CACDTGTGGYTDKLIF
medium-sized TRDJ3 . TRDV2 TGTGCCTGTGACAGGGTAGGATCGTGGGTTTCCTGGGACACCCGACAGATGTTTTTC CACDRVGSWVSWDTRQMFF
medium-sized TRDJ3 TRDD3 TRDV2 TGTGCCTGTGACACCCTTACTGGGGGATACGCTAGCTCCTGGGACACCCGACAGATGTTTTTC CACDTLTGGYASSWDTRQMFF
large TRDJ1 TRDD3 TRDV2 TGTGCCTGTGACCATATCCTGGGGGATACCGATAAACTCATCTTT CACDHILGDTDKLIF
medium-sized TRDJ3 . TRDV2 TGTGCCTGTGACACTGGGGGTTTAACCTGGGACACCCGACAGATGTTTTTC CACDTGGLTWDTRQMFF
few TRDJ1 TRDD3 TRDV2 TGTGCCTGTGGCACCGTACTGGGGGACACCGATAAACTCATCTTT CACGTVLGDTDKLIF
medium-sized TRDJ1 . TRDV2 TGTGCCTGTGACGGATACGATAAACTCATCTTT CACDGYDKLIF
medium-sized TRDJ3 TRDD3 TRDV2 TGTGCCTGTGACGTACTGGGGGATACAATCTCCTGGGACACCCGACAGATGTTTTTC CACDVLGDTISWDTRQMFF
large TRDJ3 TRDD3 TRDV2 TGTGCCTGTGACACCGCAGCCGGATACGCGTCCTGGGACACCCGACAGATGTTTTTC CACDTAAGYASWDTRQMFF
few TRDJ3 TRDD3 TRDV2 TGTGCCTGTGACTGGGGGATACTTTGGGACACCCGCCAGATGTTTTTC CACDWGILWDTRQMFF
few TRDJ1 TRDD3 TRDV1 TGTGCTCTTGGGGTATTCCTTGTACTGGGGGATCGGTACGTGTACACCGATAAACTCATCTTT CALGVFLVLGDRYVYTDKLIF
medium-sized TRDJ1 TRDD3 TRAV29/DV5 TGTGCAGCAAGCGCGAGCAAGGCTGGGGGCTACACCGATAAACTCATCTTT CAASASKAGGYTDKLIF
medium-sized TRDJ3 TRDD3 TRDV2 TGTGCCTGTGACACCGTTACTGGGGCCTGGGACACCCGACAGATGTTTTTC CACDTVTGAWDTRQMFF